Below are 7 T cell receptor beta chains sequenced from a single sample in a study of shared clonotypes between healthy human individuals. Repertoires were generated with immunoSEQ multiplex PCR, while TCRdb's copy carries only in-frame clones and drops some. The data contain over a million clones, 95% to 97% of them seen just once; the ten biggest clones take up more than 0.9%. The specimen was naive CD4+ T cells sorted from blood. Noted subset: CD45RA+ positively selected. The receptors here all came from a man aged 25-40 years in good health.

Here the CDR3 reads CAWRKTGLVTQYF. The CDR3 nucleotides read TGTGCCTGGAGGAAGACAGGGTTAGTGACCCAGTACTTC. V is TRBV30 and J is TRBJ2-5, with 7 bases matching TRBD1. CDR1 and CDR2 from the germline V gene are GTSNPN and SVGIG (reference sequence). This CDR3 spans 13 amino acids. J lost 7 bases, V lost 3 bases, and 8 bases had no gene match.

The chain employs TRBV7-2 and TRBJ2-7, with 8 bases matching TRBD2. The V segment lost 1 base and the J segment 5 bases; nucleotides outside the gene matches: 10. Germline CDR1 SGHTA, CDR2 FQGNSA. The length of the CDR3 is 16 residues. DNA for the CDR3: TGTGCCAGCAGCTTAGACCGAGCGGGAGTCACTCACGAGCAGTACTTC. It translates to CASSLDRAGVTHEQYF.

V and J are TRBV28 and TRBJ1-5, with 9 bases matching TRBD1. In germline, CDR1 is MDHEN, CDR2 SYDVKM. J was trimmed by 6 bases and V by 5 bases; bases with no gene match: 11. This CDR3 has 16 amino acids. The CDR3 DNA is TGTGCCAGCAGTGAGGGGGGACAGGGTATGATTCAGCCCCAGCATTTT. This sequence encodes CASSEGGQGMIQPQHF.

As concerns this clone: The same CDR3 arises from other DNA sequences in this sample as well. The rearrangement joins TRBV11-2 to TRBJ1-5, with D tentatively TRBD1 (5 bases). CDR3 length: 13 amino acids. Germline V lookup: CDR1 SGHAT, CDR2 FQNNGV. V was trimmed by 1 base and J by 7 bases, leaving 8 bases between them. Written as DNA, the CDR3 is TGTGCCAGCAGCTTAGGGGGGGACCAGCCCCAGCATTTT. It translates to CASSLGGDQPQHF.

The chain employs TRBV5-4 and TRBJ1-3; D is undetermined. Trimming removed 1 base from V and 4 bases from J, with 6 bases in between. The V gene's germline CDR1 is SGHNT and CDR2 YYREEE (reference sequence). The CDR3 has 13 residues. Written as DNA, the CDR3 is TGTGCCAGCAGCTTGCGACGAGGAAACACCATATATTTT. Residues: CASSLRRGNTIYF.

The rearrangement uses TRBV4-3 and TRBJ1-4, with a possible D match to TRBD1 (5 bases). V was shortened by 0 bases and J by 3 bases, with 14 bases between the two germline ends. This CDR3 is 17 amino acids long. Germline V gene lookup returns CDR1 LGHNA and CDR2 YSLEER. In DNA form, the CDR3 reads TGCGCCAGCAGCCAAGATCCGTGGGGGGGGGCTAATGAAAAACTGTTTTTT. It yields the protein CASSQDPWGGANEKLFF.

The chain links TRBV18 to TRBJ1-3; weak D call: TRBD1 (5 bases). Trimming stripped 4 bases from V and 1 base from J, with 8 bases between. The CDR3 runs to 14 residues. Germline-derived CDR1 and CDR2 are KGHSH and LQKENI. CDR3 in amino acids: CASSRRGSGNTIYF. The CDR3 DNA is TGTGCCAGCTCACGACGGGGGTCTGGAAACACCATATATTTT. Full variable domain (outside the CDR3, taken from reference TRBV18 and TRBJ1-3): NAGVMQNPRHLVRRRGQEARLRCSPMKGHSHVYWYRQLPEEGLKFMVYLQKENIIDESGMPKERFSAEFPKEGPSILRIQQVVRGDSAAYFCASSRRGSGNTIYFGEGSWLTVV.